This T cell receptor (beta chain) was retrieved from a study of blood T cells in healthy people across ages. At the level of the study: Per every two T cells, about one barcoded beta molecule was captured by template switching.

For the second PCR, which ran for about 7 to 11 cycles, a sample-barcoded 5' primer and a J-beta primer mix were used. One entry per CDR3 protein results from TCRdb running MiXCR on the 5' RACE reads. The data hold about 1,500,000 distinct CDR3 sequences, with about 28% observed a single time. Researchers isolated at least 6 million PBMCs per sample. This clonotype was counted between two and nine times. The source is a woman in her twenties or thirties in good health. The sequenced sample consisted of blood.

CDR3 in DNA: TGTGCCAGCAGCTCATTGGGACGCATGAATCAGCCCCAGCATTTT. This encodes CASSSLGRMNQPQHF. The rearrangement joins TRBV6-2 or TRBV6-3 to TRBJ1-5, with D perhaps matching TRBD1 (5 bases). The V gene lost 6 bases and the J gene lost 4 bases, with 16 bases spanning the gap. This CDR3 is built from 15 residues. The V gene's germline CDR1 is MNHEY and CDR2 SVGEGT.